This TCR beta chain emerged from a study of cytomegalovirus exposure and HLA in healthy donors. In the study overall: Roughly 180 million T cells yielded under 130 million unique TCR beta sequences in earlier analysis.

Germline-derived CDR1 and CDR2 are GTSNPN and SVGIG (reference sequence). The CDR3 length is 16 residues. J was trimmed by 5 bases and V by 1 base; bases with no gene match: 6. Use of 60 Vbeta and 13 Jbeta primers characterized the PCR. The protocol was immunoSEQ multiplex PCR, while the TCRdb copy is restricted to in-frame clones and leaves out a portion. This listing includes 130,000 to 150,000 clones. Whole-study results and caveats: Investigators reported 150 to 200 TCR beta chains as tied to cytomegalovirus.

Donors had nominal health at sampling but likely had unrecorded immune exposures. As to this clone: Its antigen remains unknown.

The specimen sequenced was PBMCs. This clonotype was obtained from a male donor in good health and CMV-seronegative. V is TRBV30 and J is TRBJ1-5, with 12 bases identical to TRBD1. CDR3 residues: CAWSGGQGAFYQPQHF. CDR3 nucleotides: TGTGCCTGGAGTGGGGGACAGGGGGCTTTTTATCAGCCCCAGCATTTT.